This TCR beta chain was sequenced in a study of blood T cell repertoires in COVID-19. Study at large: Samples taken during acute and convalescent COVID-19 were collected in the United States, Italy and Spain.

Under the authors' procedure: Amplification of reference gene primers provided the estimated nucleated cell counts. Measured with immunoSEQ multiplex PCR; TCRdb has only the in-frame clones, and not every one. V, J and clone size were drawn from that table, and D and trimming were deduced from the DNA. Here the sample spans roughly 570,000 clones, around 90% being singletons. This CDR3 is built from 15 residues. Germline CDR1 GTSNPN, CDR2 SVGIG (reference sequence). The J segment lost 6 bases and the V segment lost 1 base, leaving 8 bases of the junction unmatched. Sequenced sample: peripheral blood. The V call is TRBV30, the J call TRBJ2-7, with TRBD2 matching 11 bases. This TCR came from a woman aged 45-59 years with COVID-19, enrolled during active disease. This CDR3 reads CAWSDYSGGVGEQYF. The CDR3 coding sequence is TGTGCCTGGAGTGATTATAGCGGGGGGGTCGGCGAGCAGTACTTC.